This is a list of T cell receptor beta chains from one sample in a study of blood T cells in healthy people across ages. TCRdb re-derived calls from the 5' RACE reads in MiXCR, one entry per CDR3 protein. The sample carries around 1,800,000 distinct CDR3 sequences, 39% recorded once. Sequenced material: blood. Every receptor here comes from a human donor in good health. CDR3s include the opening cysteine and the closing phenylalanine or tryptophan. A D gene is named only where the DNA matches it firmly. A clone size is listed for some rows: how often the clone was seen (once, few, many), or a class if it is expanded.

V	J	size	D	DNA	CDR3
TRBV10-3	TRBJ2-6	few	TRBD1	TGTGCCATCAGTGAGTCGGACAGGGGGCGCTTGGCTGGGGCCAACGTCCTGACTTTC	CAISESDRGRLAGANVLTF
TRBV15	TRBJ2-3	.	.	TGTGCCACCAGCAGAGAGGGGGGGCAAGATACGCAGTATTTT	CATSREGGQDTQYF
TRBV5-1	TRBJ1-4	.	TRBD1	TGCGCCAGCAGCCCACTTATATCGGGACAGGGGTCCACTAATGAAAAACTGTTTTTT	CASSPLISGQGSTNEKLFF
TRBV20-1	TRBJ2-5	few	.	TGCAGTGCTAGAGATCCCCGGGGGGCGAGCGGGACCCAGTACTTC	CSARDPRGASGTQYF
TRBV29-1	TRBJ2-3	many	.	TGCAGCGTTGAAGGGCGGATTCACACAGATACGCAGTATTTT	CSVEGRIHTDTQYF
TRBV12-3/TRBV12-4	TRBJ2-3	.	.	TGTGCCAGCAGGGGTATTGGCGCAGGGCTAGGGCATACGCAGTATTTT	CASRGIGAGLGHTQYF
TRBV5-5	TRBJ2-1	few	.	TGTGCCAGCAGCGCTAACAAACAGGGAATTGACAATGAGCAGTTCTTC	CASSANKQGIDNEQFF
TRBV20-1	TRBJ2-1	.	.	TGCAGTGCCATTAGAACTAGCTTCGCCGGGAATGAGCAGTTCTTC	CSAIRTSFAGNEQFF
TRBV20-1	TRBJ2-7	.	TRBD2	TGCAGTGCTAGAGTAATAGCGGGGGTCTCCTACGAGCAGTACTTC	CSARVIAGVSYEQYF
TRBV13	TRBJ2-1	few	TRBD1	TGTGCCAGCAGCTTAGAGGGACAGGGCCACAATGAGCAGTTCTTC	CASSLEGQGHNEQFF
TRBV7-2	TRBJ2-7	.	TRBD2	TGTGCCTGCAGCCCCCCGGGACTAGCCTTGTACGAGCAGTACTTC	CACSPPGLALYEQYF
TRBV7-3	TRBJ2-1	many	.	TGTGCCAGCAGCTTAGCGGGGGCGAGGGAGCAGTTCTTC	CASSLAGAREQFF
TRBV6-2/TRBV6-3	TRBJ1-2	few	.	TGTGCCAGCAGTTACTCTCGGCAGGCCGGCTACACCTTC	CASSYSRQAGYTF
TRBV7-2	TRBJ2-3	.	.	TGTGCCAGCAGCTTAGTTATTAGCAGACACACAGATACGCAGTATTTT	CASSLVISRHTDTQYF
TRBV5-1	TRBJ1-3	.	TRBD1	TGCGCCAGCAGCGCCGGGACAGCCCAAGGAAACACCATATATTTT	CASSAGTAQGNTIYF
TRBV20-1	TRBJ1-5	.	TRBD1	TGCAGTGCTAGGGGGGCAGGGACAGTGAATCAGCCCCAGCATTTT	CSARGAGTVNQPQHF
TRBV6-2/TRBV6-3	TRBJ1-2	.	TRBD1	TGTGCCAGCAGCTGGGACAGCGACCTAAACTATGGCTACACCTTC	CASSWDSDLNYGYTF
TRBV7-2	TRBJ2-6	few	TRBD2	TGTGCCAGCAGCCCCCGGGGAGGGCTCTCTGGGGCCAACGTCCTGACTTTC	CASSPRGGLSGANVLTF
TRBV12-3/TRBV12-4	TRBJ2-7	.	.	TGTGCCAGCAGTGGCGATAAAAGTCCTGGCTACGAGCAGTACTTC	CASSGDKSPGYEQYF
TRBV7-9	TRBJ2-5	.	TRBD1	TGTGCCAGCAGCTCGGACAGGGGGCTGCCACAAGAGACCCAGTACTTC	CASSSDRGLPQETQYF
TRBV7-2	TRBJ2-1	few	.	TGTGCCAGCAGCTTAGTCGTGGGGGACTACAATGAGCAGTTCTTC	CASSLVVGDYNEQFF
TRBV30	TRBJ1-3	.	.	TGTGCCTGGAATACGCGCTCTGGAAACACCATATATTTT	CAWNTRSGNTIYF
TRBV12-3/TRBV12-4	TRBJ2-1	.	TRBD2	TGTGCCAGCAGTTTAGCGCTAGCGGGTGTCGACCCTGGTAACAATGAGCAGTTCTTC	CASSLALAGVDPGNNEQFF
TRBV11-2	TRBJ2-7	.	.	TGTGCCAGCAGCTCCACGACTGGACAGGAGCAGTACTTC	CASSSTTGQEQYF
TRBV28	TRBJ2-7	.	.	TGTGCCAGCAGTTCCCCCTCCAGCTCTACCTACGAGCAGTACTTC	CASSSPSSSTYEQYF
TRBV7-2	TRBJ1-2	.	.	TGTGCCAGCAGCTTGTTAGGACAGAACTATGGCTACACCTTC	CASSLLGQNYGYTF
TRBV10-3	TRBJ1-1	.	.	TGTGCCACCAGTGCGGGCAGCATGAACACTGAAGCTTTCTTT	CATSAGSMNTEAFF
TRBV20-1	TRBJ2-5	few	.	TGCAGTGCTTCCTCCATGGGGGGAACGGAGACCCAGTACTTC	CSASSMGGTETQYF
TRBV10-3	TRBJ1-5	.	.	TGTGCCATCAGTGAGTCTCCGTATAGCAATCAGCCCCAGCATTTT	CAISESPYSNQPQHF
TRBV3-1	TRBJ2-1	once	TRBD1	TGTGCCAGCAGCCATCGTCACGGACAGGTCGATTCCTACAATGAGCAGTTCTTC	CASSHRHGQVDSYNEQFF
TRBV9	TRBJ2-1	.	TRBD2	TGTGCCAGCAGCGTAGCTCCAGCGGGGGCTGCCTACAGTGAGCAGTTCTTC	CASSVAPAGAAYSEQFF
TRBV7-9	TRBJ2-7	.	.	TGTGCCAGCAGCTTGTATGTGGGGCGCGTCGACGAGCAGTACTTC	CASSLYVGRVDEQYF
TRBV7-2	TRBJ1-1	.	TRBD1	TGTGCCAGCAGCCTAGGGTGGACAGGTGAAACTGAAGCTTTCTTT	CASSLGWTGETEAFF
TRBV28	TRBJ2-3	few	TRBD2	TGTGCCAGCGAGCGGGGGGATTTCACAGATACGCAGTATTTT	CASERGDFTDTQYF
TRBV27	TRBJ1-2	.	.	TGTGCCAGCAGGTCGGGGCCGTTCTATGGCTACACCTTC	CASRSGPFYGYTF
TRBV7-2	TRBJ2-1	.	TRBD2	TGTGCCAGCAGCGTCATAGCGGGGCACAATGAGCAGTTCTTC	CASSVIAGHNEQFF
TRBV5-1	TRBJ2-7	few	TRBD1	TGCGCCAGCAGCGCGGACAGGGAACCCTACGAGCAGTACTTC	CASSADREPYEQYF
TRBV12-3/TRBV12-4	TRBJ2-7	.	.	TGTGCCAGCAGTTTACGGGCCGTCAGTATGTACGAGCAGTACTTC	CASSLRAVSMYEQYF
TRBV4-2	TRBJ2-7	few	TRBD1	TGTGCCAGCAGCCAAGGGGTCCGGGACAGGTCCTACGAGCAGTACTTC	CASSQGVRDRSYEQYF
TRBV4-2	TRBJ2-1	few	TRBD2	TGTGCCAGCAGCCTAGGGACTAGCGGACTCGACGAGCAGTTCTTC	CASSLGTSGLDEQFF
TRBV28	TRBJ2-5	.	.	TGTGCCAGCAGTCCGGTTAGCGTTTCGGTCCACCAAGAGACCCAGTACTTC	CASSPVSVSVHQETQYF
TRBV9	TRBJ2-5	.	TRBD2	TGTGCCAGCAGCGCAGGCGAACTAGCGGGGGGCTACCAAGAGACTCAGTACTTC	CASSAGELAGGYQETQYF
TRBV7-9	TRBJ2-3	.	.	TGTGCCAGCAGCTTTCCCTTAGAAGTAGCAGATACGCAGTATTTT	CASSFPLEVADTQYF
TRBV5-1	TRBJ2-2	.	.	TGCGCCAGCAGCTTTTTTGCAGGGGATAGGGACACCGGGGAGCTGTTTTTT	CASSFFAGDRDTGELFF